This paragraph reports one T cell receptor (beta chain). This entry comes from a study of blood T cell repertoires in COVID-19. Study details: The United States, Italy and Spain supplied acute and convalescent COVID-19 samples.

Germline V gives CDR1 SNHLY, CDR2 FYNNEI. J lost 1 base, V lost 1 base, and 0 bases had no gene match. This CDR3 is built from 15 residues. Across roughly 25 US areas, participants ranged in age from about 18 to 90 years. The method was immunoSEQ multiplex PCR; TCRdb's version includes in-frame clones alone and lacks a portion of them. Found here are approximately 170,000 clones, around four fifths of them singletons; the top ten hold roughly 8%. The origin of this receptor is a woman aged 50 to 60 who had recovered from COVID-19. The source material was PBMCs or T cells enriched from blood (not recorded which). The genes are TRBV2 and TRBJ1-5; 8 nucleotides match TRBD1. CDR3 sequence: CASSEGQGSNQPQHF. The DNA for the CDR3 is TGTGCCAGCAGTGAAGGACAGGGGAGCAATCAGCCCCAGCATTTT.